This T cell receptor (beta chain) comes out of a study of shared clonotypes between healthy human individuals. Findings and caveats of the study: The naive CD4 repertoires of a handful of donors were compared, and approximately 5% of clonotypes were shared.

Profiled with immunoSEQ multiplex PCR; TCRdb holds only in-frame clones, not every one. This sample has 740,000 or so clones, with about 80% found just once. As for this clone: Antigen specificity is unknown.

This CDR3 region has 14 residues. Trimming removed 7 bases from V and 2 bases from J; junction bases left unmatched: 4. Germline lookup yields CDR1 SGHRS and CDR2 YFSETQ. Memory CD4+ cells were the fraction left after CD45RA+ naive selection. The TCR originated in a woman aged 30 to 39 in good health. The chain uses TRBV5-1 and TRBJ2-2; 8 nucleotides agree with TRBD2. Sequencing was performed on memory CD4+ T cells sorted from blood. Subset in this sample: CD45RA-negative fraction. The CDR3 loop reads CASVLAENTGELFF. CDR3 nucleotide sequence: TGCGCCAGCGTACTAGCGGAAAACACCGGGGAGCTGTTTTTT.